The clone carrying this TCR beta chain was counted only a few times. Germline trimming cut 7 bases from V and 4 bases from J; bases unmatched to any gene: 9. This CDR3 has 14 amino acids. Via MiXCR, TCRdb re-called the RT-PCR reads, giving one row per CDR3 protein. The repertoire holds 190,000 or so distinct CDR3 sequences, with around two fifths as singletons. The sample belongs to a study of patients and donors after allogeneic stem cell transplantation. The TCR sequence derives from a human donor who was either an allogeneic HSCT recipient or a stem cell or donor lymphocyte infusion donor (not recorded which). It is not recorded whose cells these are; they may come from a transplant donor. Sequencing was performed on blood, either unsorted or a sorted T cell fraction (not recorded which). The rearrangement links TRBV12-3 or TRBV12-4 to TRBJ1-1; 7 nucleotides align to TRBD1. Here the CDR3 reads CASIPEGAGTEAFF. The CDR3 DNA follows: TGTGCCAGCATCCCTGAGGGGGCGGGCACTGAAGCTTTCTTT.